This TCR beta chain originates from a study of breast tumors, draining lymph nodes, adjacent tissues. The V and J ends lost 4 bases and 10 bases respectively, with 14 bases between them. This CDR3 contains 13 residues. The germline V gene encodes CDR1 SQVTM and CDR2 ANQGSEA. TCRdb used MiXCR to reprocess the multiplex PCR reads, holding one entry per CDR3 protein. Of 15,000 to 20,000 distinct CDR3 sequences in the sample, roughly 64% were seen once. This receptor was identified in a female donor with breast cancer. Some clones in this sample may be carry-over from other donors' samples. Sequencing input: tumor-adjacent breast tissue. This chain uses TRBV29-1 with TRBJ1-6; D call uncertain. The CDR3 nucleotides are TGCAGCGTTGGGGATGGAGGGAACTCACCCCTCCACTTT. Translating gives CSVGDGGNSPLHF. The variable domain in full, completed from reference TRBV29-1 and TRBJ1-6, reads SAVISQKPSRDICQRGTSLTIQCQVDSQVTMMFWYRQQPGQSLTLIATANQGSEATYESGFVIDKFPISRPNLTFSTLTVSNMSPEDSSIYLCSVGDGGNSPLHFGNGTRLTVT.